These 29 T cell receptor beta chains share one sample of origin, sequenced in a study of control samples from healthy donors and cancer patients. Here immunoSEQ multiplex PCR was the method, and the copy in TCRdb shows in-frame clones only, minus some. The sample contains some 100,000 clones, approximately 90% of which appear only once. The sequencing input was blood. All receptors come from a woman in her forties or fifties in good health.

This chain uses TRBV5-1 with TRBJ1-2; the match to TRBD1 covers 7 bases. The CDR3 sequence is 13 residues long. Per the germline V gene, CDR1 is SGHRS and CDR2 is YFSETQ. V lost 4 bases, J lost 7 bases, and 7 bases stayed unmatched. The CDR3 nucleotides are TGCGCCAGCAGCGTGGGAGGGGGCGCTGGCTACACCTTC. It specifies CASSVGGGAGYTF.

As concerns this clone: Other DNA sequences in this sample translate to the same CDR3. The chain uses TRBV18 and TRBJ1-4; D not certain. The CDR3 has 13 amino acids. Germline V gene data show CDR1 as KGHSH and CDR2 as LQKENI. Trimming removed 3 bases at V and 5 bases at J, with 7 bases between. The CDR3 loop reads CASSPGRNEKLFF. For the CDR3, the DNA is TGTGCCAGCTCACCGGGCAGGAATGAAAAACTGTTTTTT.

The chain combines TRBV7-9 with TRBJ2-6; D remains ambiguous. The CDR3 is 16 amino acids. V was pared by 3 bases and J by 2 bases, with 11 bases between. Looked up from germline, CDR1 is SEHNR and CDR2 is FQNEAQ (reference sequence). CDR3 residues: CASSLAPRAGANVLTF. The CDR3 DNA reads TGTGCCAGCAGCTTGGCCCCCCGGGCTGGGGCCAACGTCCTGACTTTC.

The gene calls are TRBV28 and TRBJ2-3; 8 bases match TRBD1. The CDR3 has 14 residues. The J segment lost 6 bases and the V segment lost 7 bases, leaving 9 bases of the junction unmatched. Germline-derived CDR1 and CDR2 are MDHEN and SYDVKM. CDR3 DNA sequence: TGTGCCAGCACCCTTCCCAGGGGGCTGGATACGCAGTATTTT. It codes for CASTLPRGLDTQYF.

The rearrangement links TRBV6-6 to TRBJ1-1; possibly TRBD1 for D (5 bases). Trimming left V 0 bases short and J 5 bases short, with 10 bases between. CDR1 and CDR2 from the germline V gene are MNHNY and SVGAGI (reference sequence). The CDR3 sequence is 14 residues long. CDR3 sequence (DNA): TGTGCCAGCAGTTACTCTCCTCAGGGAACTGAAGCTTTCTTT. It yields the protein CASSYSPQGTEAFF.

The genes are TRBV2 and TRBJ1-4; 9 bases map to TRBD1. The CDR3 contains 13 residues. The V segment lost 7 bases and the J segment 8 bases; nucleotides outside the gene matches: 5. Germline assignment: CDR1 SNHLY and CDR2 FYNNEI. CDR3 residues: CASNRQGGEKLFF. For the CDR3, the DNA is TGTGCCAGCAACCGACAGGGGGGCGAAAAACTGTTTTTT.

The chain joins TRBV6-5 to TRBJ1-3; 7 bases align to TRBD1. Unmatched junction bases numbered 5, after V lost 6 bases and J lost 0 bases. Looked up from germline, CDR1 is MNHEY and CDR2 is SVGAGI. This CDR3 region has 15 residues. For the CDR3, the DNA is TGTGCCAGCAGACCCGACAGGGACTCTGGAAACACCATATATTTT. It specifies CASRPDRDSGNTIYF.

The rearrangement links TRBV12-5 to TRBJ2-5; D remains ambiguous. Between the trimmed V and J ends, which lost 3 bases and 2 bases, there was a span of 13 bases. The CDR3 has 15 residues. The V gene's germline CDR1 is LGHNT and CDR2 FRNRAP. The CDR3 coding sequence is TGTGCTAGTGGTTTCGGGCAGGTGGGACAAGAGACCCAGTACTTC. Its protein product is CASGFGQVGQETQYF.

The gene calls are TRBV19 and TRBJ1-2; D remains unclear. Germline loops: CDR1 LNHDA, CDR2 SQIVND (reference sequence). V was clipped by 3 bases and J by 4 bases, with 9 bases between them. This CDR3 comprises 13 residues. CDR3 sequence reads: CASSIQVGYGYTF. As DNA, the CDR3 is TGTGCCAGTAGTATTCAGGTGGGCTATGGCTACACCTTC.

The chain uses TRBV4-1 and TRBJ1-2; 7 bases agree with TRBD1. The junction had 2 bases not matched to a gene; V was cut back by 0 bases and J by 4 bases. This CDR3 spans 14 amino acids. CDR1 and CDR2 (germline): MGHRA, YSYEKL. The CDR3 DNA follows: TGCGCCAGCAGCCAAGAGACAGGGTTCTATGGCTACACCTTC. Its protein is CASSQETGFYGYTF.

The CDR3 DNA reads TGTGCCAGTAGTACTGGACAAGGTGGGCCGCAGTTCTTC. Translating gives CASSTGQGGPQFF. V and J are TRBV19 and TRBJ2-1; weak D call: TRBD1 (5 bases). Trimming pared 4 bases from V and 12 bases from J, leaving 16 bases between. The CDR3 runs 13 residues. Germline loops: CDR1 LNHDA, CDR2 SQIVND (reference sequence).

CDR3 sequence (DNA): TGTGCCAGCAGCTCTAAAGCGACAGGCTACAATGAGCAGTTCTTC. Its translation: CASSSKATGYNEQFF. The chain combines TRBV7-2 with TRBJ2-1, with D maybe TRBD1 (6 bases). The CDR3 totals 15 residues. Germline loops: CDR1 SGHTA, CDR2 FQGNSA. V lost 4 bases and J lost 3, with 13 bases in between.

The CDR3 DNA reads TGTGCCAGCAGCCAGTACGTACAGGGGGACTCCTACGAGCAGTACTTC. This sequence encodes CASSQYVQGDSYEQYF. The J gene is TRBJ2-7, the V gene TRBV11-3; the match to TRBD1 covers 8 bases. The CDR3 is made up of 16 amino acids. Germline V gene lookup returns CDR1 SGHNT and CDR2 YENEEA. V shed 5 bases, J shed 0 bases, and the junction held 9 bases outside the gene matches. Full variable domain (missing parts from reference TRBV11-3 and TRBJ2-7): EAGVVQSPRYKIIEKKQPVAFWCNPISGHNTLYWYLQNLGQGPELLIRYENEEAVDDSQLPKDRFSAERLKGVDSTLKIQPAELGDSAVYLCASSQYVQGDSYEQYFGPGTRLTVT.

V gene TRBV19 combines with J gene TRBJ2-6; D remains unclear. Between the trimmed V and J ends, which lost 5 bases and 0 bases, there was a span of 8 bases. Germline lookup yields CDR1 LNHDA and CDR2 SQIVND (reference sequence). This CDR3 spans 15 amino acids. The CDR3 here is CASSPLASGANVLTF. For the CDR3, the DNA is TGTGCCAGTAGTCCCCTTGCCTCTGGGGCCAACGTCCTGACTTTC.

The genes are TRBV2 and TRBJ2-2; D is unclear. This CDR3 has 14 amino acids. In germline, CDR1 is SNHLY, CDR2 FYNNEI. V was cut by 7 bases and J by 1 base, with 10 bases left in between. The CDR3 here is CASIRQQNTGELFF. CDR3 DNA sequence: TGTGCCAGCATACGCCAGCAGAACACCGGGGAGCTGTTTTTT.

The chain uses TRBV3-1 (or the pseudogene TRBV3-2) and TRBJ2-7, with a tentative D call TRBD2 (5 bases). Per germline, CDR1 LGHDT and CDR2 YNNKEL (reference sequence). The CDR3 is made up of 17 amino acids. The V and J ends lost 0 bases and 3 bases respectively, with 18 bases between them. The CDR3 reads CASSQDPRKRRYYEQYF. The CDR3 DNA reads TGTGCCAGCAGCCAAGATCCGCGTAAGCGGAGATACTACGAGCAGTACTTC.

Comment on this clone: The same CDR3 is also encoded by other DNA sequences in this sample. For the CDR3, the DNA is TGTGCCAGCAGCGTAGGAGCTGGGGCCAACGTCCTGACTTTC. Protein product: CASSVGAGANVLTF. This chain links TRBV9 with TRBJ2-6; no clear D gene. Germline V lookup: CDR1 SGDLS, CDR2 YYNGEE. V dropped 0 bases and J dropped 2 bases, with 3 bases sitting between them. This CDR3 contains 14 residues.

A note on this clone: A read error may account for a junction end that differs from germline. The rearrangement joins TRBV7-7 to TRBJ1-3, with TRBD1 matching 10 bases. The CDR3 is 17 amino acids. The germline V gene has CDR1 SSHAT and CDR2 FNYEAQ (reference sequence). CDR3: CASSAGTGAFSGNTIYF. The CDR3 DNA reads as TGTGCTAGCAGCGCGGGGACAGGGGCCTTCTCTGGAAACACCATATATTTT. The full variable domain, completed using reference TRBV7-7 and TRBJ1-3, is GAGVSQSPRYKVTKRGQDVTLRCDPISSHATLYWYQQALGQGPEFLTYFNYEAQPDKSGLPSDRFSAERPEGSISTLTIQRTEQRDSAMYRCASSAGTGAFSGNTIYFGEGSWLTVV.

The chain links TRBV19 to TRBJ2-7; 7 bases are a match to TRBD2. V shed 6 bases and J 1 base; nucleotides not matched to a gene: 6. Germline V gene sequence: CDR1 LNHDA, CDR2 SQIVND (reference sequence). The CDR3 loop spans 14 amino acids. This CDR3 reads CASSSGLVSYEQYF. In DNA form, the CDR3 reads TGTGCCAGTAGCTCCGGACTAGTTTCCTACGAGCAGTACTTC.

This chain links TRBV3-1 (or the pseudogene TRBV3-2) with TRBJ2-7, with D perhaps TRBD1 or TRBD2 (5 bases each). Germline V gives CDR1 LGHDT, CDR2 YNNKEL (reference sequence). The CDR3 is 13 residues long. V lost 0 bases and J 7 bases, leaving 10 bases between the germline ends. CDR3 nucleotide sequence: TGTGCCAGCAGCCAAGATTGGGACCGGGAGCAGTACTTC. As protein: CASSQDWDREQYF.

The chain recombines TRBV7-2 with TRBJ2-7, with D possibly being TRBD2 (6 bases). V was shortened by 4 bases and J by 1 base, with 14 bases between the two germline ends. The CDR3 has 15 amino acids. Germline V gene data show CDR1 as SGHTA and CDR2 as FQGNSA. CDR3 sequence reads: CASSSAPGGSYEQYF. The CDR3 DNA is TGTGCCAGCAGCTCAGCTCCCGGGGGTTCCTACGAGCAGTACTTC.

V is TRBV5-6 and J is TRBJ1-2; 8 bases map to TRBD1. Germline V gene lookup returns CDR1 SGHDT and CDR2 YYEEEE. CDR3 size: 14 residues. Trimming cost V 4 bases and J 6 bases; bases outside gene matches: 8. This CDR3 reads CASSTRQGRNGYTF. DNA for the CDR3: TGTGCCAGCAGCACCCGACAGGGGAGGAATGGCTACACCTTC.

This chain joins TRBV3-1 (or the pseudogene TRBV3-2) and TRBJ2-5; TRBD2 is a possible D gene (6 bases). The V gene lost 3 bases and the J gene lost 2 bases, with 10 bases spanning the gap. Germline CDR1 reads LGHDT; CDR2 reads YNNKEL (reference sequence). This CDR3 spans 14 amino acids. CDR3 bases: TGTGCCAGCAGCCAGGGCGGGACTCAAGAGACCCAGTACTTC. It yields the protein CASSQGGTQETQYF.

The chain is built from TRBV5-8 and TRBJ1-5; a weak D match, TRBD1 (6 bases). This CDR3 region has 15 residues. Germline CDR1 SGHTS, CDR2 YDEGEE. V was clipped by 3 bases and J by 9 bases, with 19 bases between them. CDR3 amino acids: CASSSPGQPGGPQHF. For the CDR3, the DNA is TGTGCCAGCAGCTCTCCAGGACAGCCTGGTGGGCCCCAGCATTTT.

The chain couples TRBV11-3 to TRBJ2-2; D remains ambiguous. The CDR3 spans 15 residues. The V and J ends lost 9 bases and 0 bases respectively, with 14 bases between them. Germline CDR1 SGHNT, CDR2 YENEEA. The chain's CDR3 is CASRTVNSNTGELFF. In DNA form, the CDR3 reads TGTGCCAGTCGGACCGTCAATTCGAACACCGGGGAGCTGTTTTTT.

The chain combines TRBV12-3 or TRBV12-4 with TRBJ1-1, with D perhaps matching TRBD1 (6 bases). The germline V and J ends were trimmed by 5 bases and 11 bases, with 12 bases remaining between them. The CDR3 has 11 residues. This CDR3 reads CASSTSGAAFF. The CDR3 DNA follows: TGTGCCAGCAGTACCTCAGGGGCGGCTTTCTTT.

The chain combines TRBV7-9 with TRBJ2-7; D is tentatively TRBD1 or TRBD2 (7 bases each). V was shortened by 5 bases and J by 4 bases, with 15 bases between the two germline ends. In germline, CDR1 is SEHNR, CDR2 FQNEAQ (reference sequence). The CDR3 runs 14 residues. CDR3 sequence reads: CASSPQGGGYEQYF. DNA for the CDR3: TGTGCCAGCAGCCCCCAGGGGGGGGGTTACGAGCAGTACTTC.

The chain carries TRBV12-5 and TRBJ1-5, with 10 nucleotides matching TRBD1. This CDR3 contains 14 residues. CDR1 and CDR2 from the germline V gene are LGHNT and FRNRAP. V dropped 4 bases and J dropped 9; count of bases not matched to a gene: 6. The CDR3 region is CASGWGQGFRPQHF. The DNA of the CDR3 is TGTGCTAGTGGTTGGGGACAGGGGTTCCGGCCCCAGCATTTT.

This sequence joins TRBV28 and TRBJ2-3; D is unclear. Per the germline V gene, CDR1 is MDHEN and CDR2 is SYDVKM. This CDR3 is built from 13 residues. The ends were cut back, 5 bases at V and 0 bases at J, with 6 bases in the middle. The CDR3 DNA is TGTGCCAGCAGTCCGTCTAGCACAGATACGCAGTATTTT. Translation: CASSPSSTDTQYF.